The entry that follows covers one T cell receptor beta chain sequence. Trimming removed 5 bases at V and 4 bases at J, with 12 bases between. Germline assignment: CDR1 MDHEN and CDR2 SYDVKM. The CDR3 contains 15 residues. The data originate from a study of blood T cell repertoires in COVID-19. At the level of the study: Sites in the United States, Italy and Spain provided acute and convalescent COVID-19 samples. T cells, B-cell-depleted T cells, or PBMCs provided the cDNA or gDNA that served as material.

Original data processing: Reference gene primers were amplified, and this amplification served to estimate nucleated cell counts. The method was immunoSEQ multiplex PCR; TCRdb's version includes in-frame clones alone and lacks a portion of them. D and trimming were read from the DNA, whereas the V and J calls and clone size are those reported in that table. The data hold around 230,000 clones, with 88% observed a single time. Participants were aged about 18 to 100 years from around 25 US areas. The chain carries TRBV28 and TRBJ1-6, with D perhaps TRBD1 (6 bases). Specimen: PBMCs or T cells enriched from blood (not recorded which). The TCR comes from a woman in her thirties or forties with acute COVID-19. Written as DNA, the CDR3 is TGTGCCAGCAGTCCGACAGGCTCTTATAATTCACCCCTCCACTTT. Translating gives CASSPTGSYNSPLHF.